This is a list of T cell receptor beta chains from one sample in a study of control samples from healthy donors and cancer patients. Assay used: immunoSEQ multiplex PCR; TCRdb lists only in-frame clones, some missing. The sample has some 190,000 clones; the top ten hold about 2.2%. Source material: blood. The receptor source for this set is a woman aged 25-40 years in good health. Each CDR3 is given with its conserved first and last residue. The D gene is left open where the match is weak.

>TRBV10-1|-|TRBJ2-3
TGCGCCAGCAGTGAGTCGGTAGGGGGGGGGCTAAATACGCAGTATTTT
CASSESVGGGLNTQYF
>TRBV10-2|TRBD2|TRBJ2-1
TGCGCCAGCAGTAGCCGAGCGGGGGACTACAATGAGCAGTTCTTC
CASSSRAGDYNEQFF
>TRBV11-3|-|TRBJ1-2
TGTGCCAGCAGCTTAGATTCTGGGCCAGGCTACACCTTC
CASSLDSGPGYTF
>TRBV11-2|-|TRBJ2-3
TGTGCCAGCAGCGGGACGGCGGGCGCAGATACGCAGTATTTT
CASSGTAGADTQYF
>TRBV2|-|TRBJ2-7
TGTGCCAGCAGTGTTGAGAGCTCCTACGAGCAGTACTTC
CASSVESSYEQYF
>TRBV15|-|TRBJ1-1
TGTGCCACCAGCAGAAAGGGGACAACTGAAGCTTTCTTT
CATSRKGTTEAFF
>TRBV10-3|-|TRBJ1-4
TGTGCCATCAGTGGTGGGGAGATAAATGAAAAACTGTTTTTT
CAISGGEINEKLFF
>TRBV6-2/TRBV6-3|-|TRBJ1-6
TGTGCCAGCAGCCCTAGTAGACCGGCTTATAATTCACCCCTCCACTTT
CASSPSRPAYNSPLHF
>TRBV10-1|TRBD2|TRBJ2-1
TGCGCCAGCAGTGGGTTAGCGGGGGGGGCCTACAATGAGCAGTTCTTC
CASSGLAGGAYNEQFF
>TRBV25-1|-|TRBJ1-1
TGTGCCAGCAGTGAGGAGGGAGCTGGAGCTGAAGCTTTCTTT
CASSEEGAGAEAFF
>TRBV5-1|TRBD1|TRBJ1-6
TGCGCCAGCAGCTTTGGTTCGACAGGGTACTATAATTCACCCCTCCACTTT
CASSFGSTGYYNSPLHF
>TRBV7-9|-|TRBJ2-3
TGTGCCAGCAGCCCTACGGACTCCCGAATCAGCACAGATACGCAGTATTTT
CASSPTDSRISTDTQYF
>TRBV21-1|-|TRBJ1-3
TGTGCCAGCAGCTGGGACCCGTACTTGGGAGGAAACACCATATATTTT
CASSWDPYLGGNTIYF
>TRBV7-3|TRBD1|TRBJ2-3
TGTGCCAGCAGCTCAACCGGGACAGGGGGCATGGGTACGCAGTATTTT
CASSSTGTGGMGTQYF
>TRBV28|-|TRBJ1-2
TGTGCCAGCAGTTCGACCGACGGGGGTAACTATGGCTACACCTTC
CASSSTDGGNYGYTF
>TRBV2|TRBD1|TRBJ2-7
TGTGCCAGCATTTTAGGAGGGACAGGGATGGACGAGCAGTACTTC
CASILGGTGMDEQYF
>TRBV2|-|TRBJ1-2
TGTGCCAGCAGTGACCTCTCGAGCTATGGCTACACCTTC
CASSDLSSYGYTF
>TRBV6-6|-|TRBJ1-1
TGTGCCAGCAGTTTCGTAGACAGGTTGGACACTGAAGCTTTCTTT
CASSFVDRLDTEAFF
>TRBV18|-|TRBJ2-7
TGTGCCAGCTCACCAGTCATGGGCGAGCAGTACTTC
CASSPVMGEQYF
>TRBV9|TRBD1|TRBJ2-5
TGTGCCAGCAGCCCACAGACAGGGTCAGAGACCCAGTACTTC
CASSPQTGSETQYF
>TRBV14|TRBD2|TRBJ2-3
TGTGCCAGCAGCCGACTAGCGGGGGGGCCGCGGGATACGCAGTATTTT
CASSRLAGGPRDTQYF
>TRBV7-2|-|TRBJ1-2
TGTGCCAGCAGCTTAGCGCGGGCGGGCTATGGCTACACCTTC
CASSLARAGYGYTF
>TRBV7-2|-|TRBJ2-5
TGTGCCAGCAGCTTATACAAATGGGACAAAGAGACCCAGTACTTC
CASSLYKWDKETQYF
>TRBV5-8|TRBD1|TRBJ1-1
TGTGCCAGCAGCCCTACACGACAGGGATGGGAAACTGAAGCTTTCTTT
CASSPTRQGWETEAFF
>TRBV9|-|TRBJ1-2
TGTGCCAGCAGCAGTCTCCGGGGAGACTATGGCTACACCTTC
CASSSLRGDYGYTF
>TRBV5-1|-|TRBJ2-6
TGCGCCAGCAGCTTGGCTGGCAGGGCAAGCTCTGGGGCCAACGTCCTGACTTTC
CASSLAGRASSGANVLTF
>TRBV30|TRBD2|TRBJ2-7
TGTGCCTGGAGTGGGGTAGGGAGGGGAGCGGTGCAGTACTTC
CAWSGVGRGAVQYF
>TRBV28|-|TRBJ1-2
TGTGCCAGCAGTGGCCCAGGTGAAGCCATCTATGGCTACACCTTC
CASSGPGEAIYGYTF
>TRBV29-1|-|TRBJ1-1
TGCAGCGTTGAACGTGGGTACGCGAACACTGAAGCTTTCTTT
CSVERGYANTEAFF
>TRBV29-1|TRBD1|TRBJ2-1
TGCAGCGTTCAGGGGGCAGGGCGTCCCTCTTCTCCCATAACCCTCTACAATGAGCAGTTCTTC
CSVQGAGRPSSPITLYNEQFF
>TRBV5-1|-|TRBJ1-5
TGCGCCAGCAGCTTGGGATCGGGCAGCAATCAGCCCCAGCATTTT
CASSLGSGSNQPQHF
>TRBV28|TRBD1|TRBJ1-1
TGTGCCAGCAGTTTCAGGGGGCCTCTGAATGAAGCTTTCTTT
CASSFRGPLNEAFF
>TRBV25-1|TRBD2|TRBJ2-4
TGTGCCAGCAGTGAATACGGGGGGTCCAAAAACATTCAGTACTTC
CASSEYGGSKNIQYF